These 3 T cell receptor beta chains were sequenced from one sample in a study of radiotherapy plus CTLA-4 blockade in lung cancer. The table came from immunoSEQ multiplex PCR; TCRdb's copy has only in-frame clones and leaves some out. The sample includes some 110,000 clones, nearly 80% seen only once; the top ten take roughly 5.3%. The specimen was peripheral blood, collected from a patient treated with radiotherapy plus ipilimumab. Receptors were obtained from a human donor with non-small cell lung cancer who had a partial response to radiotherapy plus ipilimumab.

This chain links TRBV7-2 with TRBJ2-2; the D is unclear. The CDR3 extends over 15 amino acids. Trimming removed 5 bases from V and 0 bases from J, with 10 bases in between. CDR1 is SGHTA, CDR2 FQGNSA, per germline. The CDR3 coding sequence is TGTGCCAGCAGCCCGCTAAGAGCGAACACCGGGGAGCTGTTTTTT. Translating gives CASSPLRANTGELFF.

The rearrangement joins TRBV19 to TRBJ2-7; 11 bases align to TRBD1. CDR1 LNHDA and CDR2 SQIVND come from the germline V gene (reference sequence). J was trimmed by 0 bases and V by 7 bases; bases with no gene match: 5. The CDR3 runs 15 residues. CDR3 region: CASTSGTGGSYEQYF. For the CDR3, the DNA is TGTGCCAGTACCTCAGGGACAGGGGGCTCCTACGAGCAGTACTTC.

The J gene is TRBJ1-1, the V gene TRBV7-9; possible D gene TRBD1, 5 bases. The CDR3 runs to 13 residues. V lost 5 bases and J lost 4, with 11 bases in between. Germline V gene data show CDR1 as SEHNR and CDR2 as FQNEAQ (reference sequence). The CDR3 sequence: CASSLGGGTEAFF. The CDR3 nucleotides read TGTGCCAGCAGCCTCGGGGGGGGCACTGAAGCTTTCTTT.